This TCR beta chain emerged from a study of T cell changes during pregnancy in multiple sclerosis (dated by TCRdb to between 2018 and 2021). Describing the broader study: The study looked at changes in the T cell repertoire across pregnancy in women with multiple sclerosis.

Comments on this clone: What this receptor recognizes is not known. Base-call qualities are not available, and no considerably larger clone is one nucleotide away.

For this chain, trimming is 7 bases at the V end and 7 bases at the J end, and the number of junction bases without a gene match is 10. There are 14 amino acids in the CDR3, from cysteine to phenylalanine inclusive. Only CDR3 DNA is held: 42 bases, read in frame from base 1. Sequences SQVTM (CDR1) and ANQGSEA (CDR2) are obtained from the germline V gene. Libraries were constructed by the immunoSEQ multiplex PCR assay. Held by TCRdb, this immuneACCESS table contains in-frame sequences only and omits some clones. Under half of the omission traces to an unresolved V gene where checked; the cause of the rest is unknown. This sample lists around 60,000 clones; 92% were detected once. Roughly 2.7% of the sample is held by the ten biggest clonotypes.

The clonotype was recovered from a female donor in good health, enrolled as a control in a pregnancy study. Recombination linked TRBV29-1 to TRBJ2-2; TRBD2 lines up with 9 middle nucleotides. The sequences come from peripheral blood, collected in the third trimester of pregnancy. This receptor has the CDR3 CSGRTSGPDGELFF. DNA sequence: TGCAGCGGGCGAACTAGCGGGCCAGACGGGGAGCTGTTTTTT.